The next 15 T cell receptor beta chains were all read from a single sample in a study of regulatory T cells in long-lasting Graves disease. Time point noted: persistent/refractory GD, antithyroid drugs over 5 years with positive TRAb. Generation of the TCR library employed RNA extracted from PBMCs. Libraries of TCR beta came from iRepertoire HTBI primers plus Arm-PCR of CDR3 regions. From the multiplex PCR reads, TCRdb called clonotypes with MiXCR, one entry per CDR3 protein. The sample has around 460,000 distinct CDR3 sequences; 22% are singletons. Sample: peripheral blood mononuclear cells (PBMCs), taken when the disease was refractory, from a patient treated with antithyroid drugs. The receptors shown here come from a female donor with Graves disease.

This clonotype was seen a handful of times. The CDR3 nucleotides read TGTGCCAGCATTCCCGGGACGGATAGCAATCAGCCCCAGCATTTT. Protein product: CASIPGTDSNQPQHF. The rearrangement links TRBV6-2 or TRBV6-3 to TRBJ1-5; a weak D match, TRBD1 (5 bases). Germline assignment: CDR1 MNHEY and CDR2 SVGEGT. The CDR3 length is 15 residues. Trimming cost V 7 bases and J 0 bases, with 13 bases left between them.

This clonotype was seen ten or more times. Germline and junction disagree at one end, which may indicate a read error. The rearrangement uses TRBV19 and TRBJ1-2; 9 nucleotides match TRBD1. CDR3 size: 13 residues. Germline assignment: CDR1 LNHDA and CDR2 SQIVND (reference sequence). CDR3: CASSITGGYGYTF. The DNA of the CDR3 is TGTGCCAGCAGTATTACAGGGGGCTACGGCTACACCTTC. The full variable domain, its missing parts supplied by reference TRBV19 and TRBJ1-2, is DGGITQSPKYLFRKEGQNVTLSCEQNLNHDAMYWYRQDPGQGLRLIYYSQIVNDFQKGDIAEGYSVSREKKESFPLTVTSAQKNPTAFYLCASSITGGYGYTFGSGTRLTVV.

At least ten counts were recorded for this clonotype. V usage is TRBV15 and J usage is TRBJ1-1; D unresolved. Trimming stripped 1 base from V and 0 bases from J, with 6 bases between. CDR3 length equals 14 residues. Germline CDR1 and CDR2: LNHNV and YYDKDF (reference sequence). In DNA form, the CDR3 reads TGTGCCACCAGCAGAGTGGGGATGAACACTGAAGCTTTCTTT. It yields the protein CATSRVGMNTEAFF.

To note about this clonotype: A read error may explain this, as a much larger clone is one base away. CDR3 bases: TGTGCCAGCAGTTTTTCCGGAATAGCTGGCAACACCTTC. Its protein is CASSFSGIAGNTF. J is TRBJ1-2 and V is TRBV28; unclear D gene. Germline CDR1 MDHEN, CDR2 SYDVKM. This CDR3 comprises 13 residues.

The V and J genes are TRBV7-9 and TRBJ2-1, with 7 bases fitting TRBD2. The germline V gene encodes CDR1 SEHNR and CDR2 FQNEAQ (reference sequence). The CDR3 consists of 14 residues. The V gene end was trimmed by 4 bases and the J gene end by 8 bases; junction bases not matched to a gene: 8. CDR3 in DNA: TGTGCCAGCAGCTACCGACTAGCATCGGATGAGCAGTTCTTC. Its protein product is CASSYRLASDEQFF.

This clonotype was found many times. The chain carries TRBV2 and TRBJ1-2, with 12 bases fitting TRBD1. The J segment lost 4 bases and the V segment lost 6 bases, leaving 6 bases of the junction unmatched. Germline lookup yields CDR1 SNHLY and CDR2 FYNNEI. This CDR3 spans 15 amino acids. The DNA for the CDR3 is TGTGCCAGCAGAGGGACAGGGGGCGCAAGCTATGGCTACACCTTC. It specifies CASRGTGGASYGYTF.

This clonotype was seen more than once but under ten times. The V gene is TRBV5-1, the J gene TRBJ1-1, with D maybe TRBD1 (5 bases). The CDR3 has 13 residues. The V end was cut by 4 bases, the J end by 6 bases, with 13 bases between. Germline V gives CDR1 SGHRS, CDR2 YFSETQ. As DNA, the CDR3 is TGCGCCAGCAGCATACAGGAGAGATCTGAAGCTTTCTTT. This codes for CASSIQERSEAFF.

In DNA, the CDR3 is TGTGCCAGCAGCGTTAACCCCGCTGTATCCTCCTACGAGCAGTACTTC. It codes for CASSVNPAVSSYEQYF. V is TRBV9 and J is TRBJ2-7, with D uncertain. The CDR3 contains 16 residues. CDR1 is SGDLS, CDR2 YYNGEE, per germline. With 2 bases removed from V and 0 bases from J, the gap between germline ends came to 15 bases.

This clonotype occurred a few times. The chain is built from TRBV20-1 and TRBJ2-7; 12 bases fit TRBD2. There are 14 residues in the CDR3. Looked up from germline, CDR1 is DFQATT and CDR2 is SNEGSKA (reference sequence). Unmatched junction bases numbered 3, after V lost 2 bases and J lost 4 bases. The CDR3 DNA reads TGCAGTGCTAGAAGTGGACTAGCGGGATACGAGCAGTACTTC. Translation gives CSARSGLAGYEQYF.

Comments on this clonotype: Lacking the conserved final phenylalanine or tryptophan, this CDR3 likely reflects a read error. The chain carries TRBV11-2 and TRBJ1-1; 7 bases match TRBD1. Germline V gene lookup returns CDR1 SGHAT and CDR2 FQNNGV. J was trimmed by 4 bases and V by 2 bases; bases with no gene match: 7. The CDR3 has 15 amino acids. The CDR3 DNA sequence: TGTGCCAGCAGCTTAACGACAGGGAAGAGCACTGAAGCTTTCCTT. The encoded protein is CASSLTTGKSTEAFL.

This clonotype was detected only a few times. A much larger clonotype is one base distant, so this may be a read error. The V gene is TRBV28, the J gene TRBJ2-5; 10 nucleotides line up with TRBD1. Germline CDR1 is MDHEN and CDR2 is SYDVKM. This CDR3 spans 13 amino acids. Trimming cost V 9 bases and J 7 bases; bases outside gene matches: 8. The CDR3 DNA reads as TGTGCCAGTACCGGGGACAGGGGCGGGACCCAGTACTTC. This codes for CASTGDRGGTQYF.

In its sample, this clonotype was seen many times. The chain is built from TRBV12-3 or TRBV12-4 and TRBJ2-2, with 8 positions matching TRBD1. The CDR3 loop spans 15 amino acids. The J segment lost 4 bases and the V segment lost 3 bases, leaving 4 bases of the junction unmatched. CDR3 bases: TGTGCCAGCAGTTTCTGGACAGGGTCCACCGGGGAGCTGTTTTTT. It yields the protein CASSFWTGSTGELFF.

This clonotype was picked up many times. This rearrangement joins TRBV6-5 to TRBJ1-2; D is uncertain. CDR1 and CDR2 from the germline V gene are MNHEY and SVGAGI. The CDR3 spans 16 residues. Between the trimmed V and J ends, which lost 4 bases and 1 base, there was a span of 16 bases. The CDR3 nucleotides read TGTGCCAGCAGTTTTGATCGGCGGACGGTTAACTATGGCTACACCTTC. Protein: CASSFDRRTVNYGYTF.

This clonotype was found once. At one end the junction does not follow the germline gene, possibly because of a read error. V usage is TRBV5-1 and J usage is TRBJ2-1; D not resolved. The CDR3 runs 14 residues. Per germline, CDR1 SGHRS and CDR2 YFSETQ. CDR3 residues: CASSLEARFNEQLF. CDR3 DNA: TGCGCCAGCAGCTTGGAGGCTAGGTTCAATGAGCAGCTCTTC. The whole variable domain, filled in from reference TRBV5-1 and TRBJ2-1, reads KAGVTQTPRYLIKTRGQQVTLSCSPISGHRSVSWYQQTPGQGLQFLFEYFSETQRNKGNFPGRFSGRQFSNSRSEMNVSTLELGDSALYLCASSLEARFNEQLFGPGTRLTVL.

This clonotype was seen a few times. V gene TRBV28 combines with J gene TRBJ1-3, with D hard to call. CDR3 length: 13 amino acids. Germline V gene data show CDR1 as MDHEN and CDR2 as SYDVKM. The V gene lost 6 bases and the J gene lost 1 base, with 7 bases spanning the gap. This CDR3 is CASRPGSGNTIYF. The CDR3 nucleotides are TGTGCCAGCAGGCCGGGGTCTGGAAACACCATATATTTT.